This T cell receptor beta chain stems from a study of graft-versus-host responses after intestinal transplantation. Study context: The recipients all started with anti-thymocyte globulin induction and then took tacrolimus and steroids for about 3 years.

Study-wide results and caveats: The study found high graft-versus-host to host-versus-graft clonal ratios in allografts of patients with graft-donor T cell macrochimerism. Recipient bone marrow held GvH clones, some seen earlier in ileum or blood.

With V trimmed by 0 bases and J by 5 bases, 7 bases remained unmatched. CDR1 MNHEY and CDR2 SVGAGI come from the germline V gene. This CDR3 has 16 residues. Sequencing used immunoSEQ multiplex PCR; TCRdb keeps in-frame clones, though not all of them. The table has over 90,000 clones, roughly 91% seen once. For this clone: Its antigen is still unknown.

This clonotype was sampled from a human donor who received an intestinal transplant. The rearrangement links TRBV6-5 to TRBJ2-5, with 9 bases aligning to TRBD2. The sequencing used unstimulated CD8+ T cells sorted from spleen or lymph node cells, collected before intestinal transplant. CDR3: CASSYSLRGGWETQYF. The CDR3 nucleotides are TGTGCCAGCAGTTACTCCTTGCGGGGGGGCTGGGAGACCCAGTACTTC.